This section outlines one T cell receptor beta chain sequence together with its context. No antigen is known for it. Base-call qualities are not available, and no considerably larger clone is one nucleotide away. This sample stems from a study of T cell repertoires in cytomegalovirus infection (dated by TCRdb to about 2019). Regarding the research as a whole: Peptide stimulations targeted recently identified HLA-C-restricted CMV epitopes, whose presentation resists viral immunomodulation, together with well-studied HLA-B-restricted epitopes. Donor HLA type was relevant to the analysis, as public TCR beta signatures indicated carriage of CMV infection together with the matching HLA type. Points the paper makes about the study in general: Carriers of CMV infection plus the relevant HLA type were discriminated by the cumulative frequency of public TCR beta family members in the study cohort and in an independent approximately 400-donor cohort. The ex vivo response was dominated by HLA-C-restricted CMV-specific TCR beta clonotypes, which also provided the single most frequent clonotype in two of eight donors.

The meaning of the sample's treatment or condition label: in vitro stimulation with specific CMV peptide epitopes to enrich CMV-specific T cells. Trimmed from V: 3 bases; trimmed from J: 6 bases; junction bases lacking a gene match: 5. The CDR3 spans 15 residues, from the cysteine through the phenylalanine. The read is trimmed to its CDR3 DNA, 45 bases read in frame from base 1. In the germline V gene, CDR1 corresponds to SGDLS and CDR2 to YYNGEE. The sequencer was an Illumina HiSeq 1500. TCRdb reanalyzed the raw reads on its own, using fastp at Q25 for trimming and MiXCR for clone calling, and kept in-frame beta chains. Each entry is one CDR3 protein sequence, shown with its most common DNA and genes. The sample profile shows 830,000 or so distinct CDR3 sequences; about 31% of them were found once. The ten biggest clones cover 12% of the sample.

The sequence joins TRBV9 to TRBJ2-1, with 11 central nucleotides matching TRBD2. The TCR originated in a human donor in good health (CMV status not recorded). Some clones in this sample may be carry-over from other donors' samples. The sample was cultured CD8+ T cells from PBMCs, taken from culture after CMV antigen stimulation. The base sequence is TGTGCCAGCAGCGCGAGTAGCGGGGGGGCCAATGAGCAGTTCTTC. The resulting protein is CASSASSGGANEQFF.